The 32 T cell receptor beta chains in this list originate from one sample, sequenced in a study of shared clonotypes between healthy human individuals. Assay used: immunoSEQ multiplex PCR; TCRdb lists only in-frame clones, some missing. This sample has a few million clones, with 85% to 95% found just once. Source material: naive CD4+ T cells sorted from blood. Subset specified: CD45RA+ positively selected. The origin of the receptors is a man between 18 and 29 years old in good health.

The chain carries TRBV12-5 and TRBJ1-6, with D unclear. V lost 6 bases to trimming and J lost 9 bases, with 21 bases between them. Germline lookup yields CDR1 LGHNT and CDR2 FRNRAP. There are 16 residues in the CDR3. The CDR3 is CASGPLKIWALSPLHF. CDR3 coding DNA: TGTGCTAGTGGCCCTCTAAAGATTTGGGCCCTTTCACCCCTCCACTTT.

The rearrangement joins TRBV19 to TRBJ2-3, with a weak D call TRBD1 (6 bases). Per the germline V gene, CDR1 is LNHDA and CDR2 is SQIVND (reference sequence). The CDR3 spans 16 residues. The V gene lost 4 bases and the J gene lost 0 bases, with 14 bases spanning the gap. This CDR3 reads CASSRDIVSSTDTQYF. The CDR3 DNA sequence: TGTGCCAGTAGTAGGGACATTGTTTCCAGCACAGATACGCAGTATTTT.

The CDR3 here is CASSPTDQGNIQYF. CDR3 DNA: TGTGCCAGCAGTCCTACGGACCAGGGAAACATTCAGTACTTC. The chain recombines TRBV6-5 with TRBJ2-4; D is perhaps TRBD1 (5 bases). Trimming removed 5 bases at V and 6 bases at J, with 14 bases between. In germline, CDR1 is MNHEY, CDR2 SVGAGI. The CDR3 has 14 amino acids.

The genes are TRBV4-1 and TRBJ1-5, with a weak D call TRBD1 (5 bases). Trimming removed 5 bases at V and 0 bases at J, with 8 bases between. This CDR3 is 14 amino acids long. Germline V gene data show CDR1 as MGHRA and CDR2 as YSYEKL. The CDR3 here is CASSRGNSNQPQHF. Written as DNA, the CDR3 is TGCGCCAGCAGCAGGGGTAATAGCAATCAGCCCCAGCATTTT.

The V and J genes are TRBV5-1 and TRBJ2-1, with D unresolved. Per germline, CDR1 SGHRS and CDR2 YFSETQ. The V gene lost 5 bases and the J gene lost 3 bases, with 12 bases spanning the gap. The CDR3 has 14 amino acids. The CDR3 DNA sequence: TGCGCCAGCAGGGTCACGGGTTACTACAATGAGCAGTTCTTC. It encodes CASRVTGYYNEQFF. Full variable domain (rest looked up from reference TRBV5-1 and TRBJ2-1): KAGVTQTPRYLIKTRGQQVTLSCSPISGHRSVSWYQQTPGQGLQFLFEYFSETQRNKGNFPGRFSGRQFSNSRSEMNVSTLELGDSALYLCASRVTGYYNEQFFGPGTRLTVL.

This chain uses TRBV5-4 with TRBJ2-7, with 9 positions matching TRBD1. The CDR3 extends over 12 amino acids. The junction had 6 bases not matched to a gene; V was cut back by 3 bases and J by 11 bases. From germline, CDR1 is SGHNT and CDR2 YYREEE (reference sequence). The CDR3 region has the DNA TGTGCCAGCAGCTCGGGGGACAGGGCAGAGTACTTC. This translates into CASSSGDRAEYF.

This clone was recorded once. This chain connects TRBV4-1 to TRBJ1-1; 7 positions agree with TRBD1. The CDR3 is made up of 16 amino acids. In germline, CDR1 is MGHRA, CDR2 YSYEKL. The junction had 9 bases not matched to a gene; V was cut back by 0 bases and J by 5 bases. Written as DNA, the CDR3 is TGCGCCAGCAGCCAAGATCAGTACAGGGGCTCGACTGAAGCTTTCTTT. This gives the protein CASSQDQYRGSTEAFF.

The genes are TRBV5-4 and TRBJ1-2, with no clear D. The CDR3 is 13 residues long. Trimming stripped 0 bases from V and 8 bases from J, with 11 bases between. Germline V lookup: CDR1 SGHNT, CDR2 YYREEE (reference sequence). The CDR3 coding sequence is TGTGCCAGCAGCTTGGACCCCGGCCTGGGCTACACCTTC. It is translated as CASSLDPGLGYTF.

This clone has only one observation. A junction end diverges from the germline sequence, so it may reflect a read error. V and J are TRBV7-9 and TRBJ2-1; D is uncertain. This CDR3 comprises 13 residues. In germline, CDR1 is SEHNR, CDR2 FQNEAQ (reference sequence). The CDR3 is CASTLGYYNEQFF. The CDR3 DNA reads TGTGCCAGCACCTTAGGGTACTACAATGAGCAGTTCTTC. Combining the CDR3 with reference TRBV7-9 and TRBJ2-1 gives the whole variable domain DTGVSQNPRHKITKRGQNVTFRCDPISEHNRLYWYRQTLGQGPEFLTYFQNEAQLEKSRLLSDRFSAERPKGSFSTLEIQRTEQGDSAMYLCASTLGYYNEQFFGPGTRLTVL.

A few counts support this clone. The same CDR3 is also encoded by other DNA sequences in this sample. This rearrangement joins TRBV10-3 to TRBJ1-5; possibly TRBD1 for D (5 bases). V lost 4 bases and J lost 1, with 5 bases in between. CDR3 length: 13 amino acids. Germline V lookup: CDR1 ENHRY, CDR2 SYGVKD. This CDR3 reads CAISGQSNQPQHF. The CDR3, as DNA: TGTGCCATCAGTGGACAGAGCAATCAGCCCCAGCATTTT.

This chain links TRBV19 with TRBJ2-4; D unclear. The CDR3 totals 15 residues. Germline V CDR1 and CDR2: LNHDA, SQIVND (reference sequence). V lost 1 base and J 0 bases, leaving 7 bases between the germline ends. CDR3 in amino acids: CASSIAELAKNIQYF. The CDR3 DNA reads TGTGCCAGTAGTATAGCAGAACTAGCCAAAAACATTCAGTACTTC.

With respect to this clone: The same CDR3 is also encoded by other DNA sequences in this sample. This chain links TRBV6-5 with TRBJ1-2, with TRBD1 identical over 8 bases. The V segment lost 6 bases and the J segment 4 bases; nucleotides outside the gene matches: 7. In germline, CDR1 is MNHEY, CDR2 SVGAGI. This CDR3 is 14 amino acids long. This CDR3 is CASSPTGGGYGYTF. CDR3 DNA: TGTGCCAGCAGCCCTACAGGGGGAGGCTATGGCTACACCTTC.

The chain links TRBV5-1 to TRBJ2-7; D assignment may be TRBD1 or TRBD2 (7 bases each). Germline V gives CDR1 SGHRS, CDR2 YFSETQ. V lost 3 bases and J 7 bases, leaving 14 bases between the germline ends. This CDR3 is built from 13 residues. In DNA, the CDR3 is TGCGCCAGCAGCTGGACCCAGGGGGGGGAGCAGTACTTC. Translation: CASSWTQGGEQYF.

This clone was counted between two and nine times. This sample also contains other DNA sequences that code for the same CDR3. The chain employs TRBV30 and TRBJ1-1; D is uncertain. V lost 0 bases, J lost 0 bases, and 5 bases lay in between. The CDR3 is 13 amino acids. Germline values: CDR1 GTSNPN, CDR2 SVGIG (reference sequence). The CDR3 nucleotides are TGTGCCTGGAGTGTACTAATGAACACTGAAGCTTTCTTT. Protein sequence: CAWSVLMNTEAFF.

This rearrangement joins TRBV19 to TRBJ2-4; D is undetermined. The CDR3 length is 14 residues. Trimming removed 7 bases at V and 1 base at J, with 11 bases between. CDR1 LNHDA and CDR2 SQIVND come from the germline V gene (reference sequence). CDR3 nucleotides: TGTGCCAGTACCTCAATGGAGGCCAAAAACATTCAGTACTTC. Its protein product is CASTSMEAKNIQYF.

The rearrangement links TRBV19 to TRBJ2-2; D is ambiguous. CDR1 is LNHDA, CDR2 SQIVND, per germline (reference sequence). Trimming stripped 4 bases from V and 1 base from J, with 7 bases between. The CDR3 has 14 amino acids. Here the CDR3 DNA reads TGTGCCAGTAGTAGTACTGTGAACACCGGGGAGCTGTTTTTT. It is translated as CASSSTVNTGELFF.

This CDR3 is CASRFLEGNPQHF. CDR3 bases: TGTGCCAGCAGGTTTCTAGAGGGAAATCCCCAGCATTTT. The chain uses TRBV28 and TRBJ1-5, with D hard to call. Trimming took off 6 bases at V and 10 bases at J, with 16 bases between the two ends. CDR1 is MDHEN and CDR2 is SYDVKM in the germline V gene. This CDR3 is built from 13 residues. The full variable domain, completed using reference TRBV28 and TRBJ1-5, is DVKVTQSSRYLVKRTGEKVFLECVQDMDHENMFWYRQDPGLGLRLIYFSYDVKMKEKGDIPEGYSVSREKKERFSLILESASTNQTSMYLCASRFLEGNPQHFGDGTRLSIL.

The genes are TRBV28 and TRBJ1-1; D is uncertain. CDR1 and CDR2 from the germline V gene are MDHEN and SYDVKM. CDR3 size: 16 residues. The V end lost 4 bases, the J end lost 2 bases, and 17 bases lay between the germline ends. The CDR3 DNA reads TGTGCCAGCAGTTCCCCCGGCCCGAGCCCCAACACTGAAGCTTTCTTT. Protein sequence: CASSSPGPSPNTEAFF.

The chain carries TRBV28 and TRBJ2-3; D is ambiguous. The CDR3 has 15 amino acids. V was trimmed by 7 bases and J by 0 bases, leaving 14 bases between them. Germline V gene lookup returns CDR1 MDHEN and CDR2 SYDVKM. The CDR3 DNA follows: TGTGCCAGCACCCCCCACGGCAGAAGCACAGATACGCAGTATTTT. The encoded protein is CASTPHGRSTDTQYF. The variable domain in full, completed from reference TRBV28 and TRBJ2-3, reads DVKVTQSSRYLVKRTGEKVFLECVQDMDHENMFWYRQDPGLGLRLIYFSYDVKMKEKGDIPEGYSVSREKKERFSLILESASTNQTSMYLCASTPHGRSTDTQYFGPGTRLTVL.

The chain joins TRBV30 to TRBJ1-5; 8 bases are a match to TRBD1. This CDR3 has 12 residues. V shed 0 bases, J shed 8 bases, and the junction held 0 bases outside the gene matches. Per germline, CDR1 GTSNPN and CDR2 SVGIG (reference sequence). Here the CDR3 DNA reads TGTGCCTGGAGTGTACAGGGGGAGCCCCAGCATTTT. Translation gives CAWSVQGEPQHF.

The V gene is TRBV5-8, the J gene TRBJ2-7, with D tentatively TRBD1 (5 bases). The CDR3 covers 15 residues. Germline V lookup: CDR1 SGHTS, CDR2 YDEGEE. Trimming pared 0 bases from V and 3 bases from J, leaving 13 bases between. The chain's CDR3 is CASSLGQGYFYEQYF. The CDR3 DNA is TGTGCCAGCAGCTTGGGGCAGGGATACTTCTACGAGCAGTACTTC.

The V gene is TRBV5-6, the J gene TRBJ1-4; 9 bases are shared with TRBD1. J was trimmed by 7 bases and V by 4 bases; bases with no gene match: 14. Germline lookup yields CDR1 SGHDT and CDR2 YYEEEE. The CDR3 has 17 amino acids. CDR3 sequence: CASSPSGTGPGGEKLFF. DNA of the CDR3: TGTGCCAGCAGCCCATCCGGGACAGGGCCAGGAGGTGAAAAACTGTTTTTT.

The V and J genes are TRBV28 and TRBJ2-7; perhaps TRBD1 as D (7 bases). V gave up 7 bases and J gave up 0 bases, with 19 bases separating them. The CDR3 is 16 residues long. The germline V gene has CDR1 MDHEN and CDR2 SYDVKM. CDR3 residues: CASKSYRRGVSYEQYF. The CDR3 region has the DNA TGTGCCAGCAAGTCTTACCGCAGGGGGGTCTCCTACGAGCAGTACTTC.

The chain joins TRBV28 to TRBJ2-3; TRBD2 matches at 14 bases. CDR3 length equals 16 residues. Germline V gives CDR1 MDHEN, CDR2 SYDVKM. V lost 7 bases to trimming and J lost 2 bases; unmatched junction nucleotides: 5. In DNA form, the CDR3 reads TGTGCCAGCACAAGGACTAGCGGGGGGCCCACAGATACGCAGTATTTT. It encodes CASTRTSGGPTDTQYF.

With regard to this clone: The sample contains more than one DNA sequence encoding this CDR3. As DNA, the CDR3 is TGCGCCAGCAGCCTATCAGGGGACTATGGCTACACCTTC. Its translation: CASSLSGDYGYTF. The gene calls are TRBV5-1 and TRBJ1-2, with a weak D call TRBD1 (6 bases). The CDR3 runs to 13 residues. The germline V gene encodes CDR1 SGHRS and CDR2 YFSETQ. V gave up 4 bases and J gave up 3 bases, with 10 bases separating them.

The V gene is TRBV7-8, the J gene TRBJ1-1; no reliable D call. Germline lookup yields CDR1 SGHVS and CDR2 FQNEAQ. CDR3 length: 13 amino acids. Trimming stripped 3 bases from V and 10 bases from J, with 15 bases between. The CDR3 region has the DNA TGTGCCAGCAGCTTCGATCTCTCGACTCGAGCTTTCTTT. It is translated as CASSFDLSTRAFF.

This sequence joins TRBV18 and TRBJ1-5; 7 nucleotides agree with TRBD1. Trimming took 0 bases from V and 9 from J; bases not matched to a gene: 5. CDR3 size: 14 residues. Germline CDR1 KGHSH, CDR2 LQKENI. The CDR3 DNA sequence: TGTGCCAGCTCACCACCGGGACAGATAGGGCCCCAGCATTTT. This translates into CASSPPGQIGPQHF.

V is TRBV29-1 and J is TRBJ2-5; D perhaps matches TRBD1 (6 bases). Germline V gives CDR1 SQVTM, CDR2 ANQGSEA. Trimming took off 7 bases at V and 1 base at J, with 13 bases between the two ends. The CDR3 totals 13 residues. CDR3 sequence reads: CSGFRDTQETQYF. The CDR3 DNA is TGCAGCGGATTCAGGGACACCCAAGAGACCCAGTACTTC.

The V call is TRBV30, the J call TRBJ2-7; possible D gene TRBD2, 6 bases. Between the trimmed V and J ends, which lost 2 bases and 5 bases, there was a span of 22 bases. The germline V gene has CDR1 GTSNPN and CDR2 SVGIG (reference sequence). The CDR3 has 16 amino acids. As DNA, the CDR3 is TGTGCCTGGAGTCTCCGTTTCGGGGTGCGGGGCGACGAGCAGTACTTC. It yields the protein CAWSLRFGVRGDEQYF.

Points on this clone: Other DNA sequences of this sample code for an identical CDR3. This sequence joins TRBV6-1 and TRBJ2-7; 11 bases fit TRBD1. This CDR3 contains 15 residues. In germline, CDR1 is MNHNS, CDR2 SASEGT. Trimming took 6 bases from V and 3 from J; bases not matched to a gene: 7. CDR3 in amino acids: CASRPGTGGVYEQYF. For the CDR3, the DNA is TGTGCCAGCAGGCCTGGGACAGGGGGAGTCTACGAGCAGTACTTC.

Turning to this clone: The same CDR3 arises from other DNA sequences in this sample as well. V usage is TRBV18 and J usage is TRBJ2-7; the D gene is possibly TRBD2 (5 bases). This CDR3 has 14 residues. Trimming pared 3 bases from V and 4 bases from J, leaving 13 bases between. The germline CDR1 and CDR2 sequences are KGHSH and LQKENI. CDR3 bases: TGTGCCAGCTCACCCGGCCTCGGAGGATACGAGCAGTACTTC. Amino acid sequence: CASSPGLGGYEQYF.

The chain joins TRBV2 to TRBJ2-2; D perhaps matches TRBD2 (6 bases). Trimming removed 7 bases from V and 2 bases from J, with 8 bases in between. The CDR3 extends over 13 amino acids. From germline, CDR1 is SNHLY and CDR2 FYNNEI. Here the CDR3 reads CASTGDNTGELFF. In DNA, the CDR3 is TGTGCCAGCACGGGGGATAACACCGGGGAGCTGTTTTTT.